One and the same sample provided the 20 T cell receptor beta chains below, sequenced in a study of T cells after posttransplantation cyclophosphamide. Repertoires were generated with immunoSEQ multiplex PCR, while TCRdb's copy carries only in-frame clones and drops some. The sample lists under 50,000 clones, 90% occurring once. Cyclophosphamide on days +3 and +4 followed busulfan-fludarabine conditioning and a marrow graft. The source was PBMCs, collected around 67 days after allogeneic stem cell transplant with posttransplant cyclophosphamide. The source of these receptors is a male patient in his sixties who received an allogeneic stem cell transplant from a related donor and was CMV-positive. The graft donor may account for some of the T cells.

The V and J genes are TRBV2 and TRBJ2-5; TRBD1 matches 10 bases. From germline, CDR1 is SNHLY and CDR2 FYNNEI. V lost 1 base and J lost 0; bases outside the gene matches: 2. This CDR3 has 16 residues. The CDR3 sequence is CASSEETGGNQETQYF. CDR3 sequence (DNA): TGTGCCAGCAGTGAAGAGACAGGGGGCAACCAAGAGACCCAGTACTTC.

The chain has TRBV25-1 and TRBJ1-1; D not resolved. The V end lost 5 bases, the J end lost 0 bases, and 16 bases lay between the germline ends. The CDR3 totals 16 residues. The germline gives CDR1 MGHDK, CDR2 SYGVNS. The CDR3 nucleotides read TGTGCCAGCAGTAGCCGGCCAGGATCAATGAACACTGAAGCTTTCTTT. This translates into CASSSRPGSMNTEAFF.

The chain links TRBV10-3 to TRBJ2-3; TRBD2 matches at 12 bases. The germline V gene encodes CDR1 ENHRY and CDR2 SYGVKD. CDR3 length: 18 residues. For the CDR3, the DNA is TGTTACCTACAGGGGTGGGAACTAGCGGGGGGCCATGGAGATACGCAGTATTTT. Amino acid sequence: CYLQGWELAGGHGDTQYF.

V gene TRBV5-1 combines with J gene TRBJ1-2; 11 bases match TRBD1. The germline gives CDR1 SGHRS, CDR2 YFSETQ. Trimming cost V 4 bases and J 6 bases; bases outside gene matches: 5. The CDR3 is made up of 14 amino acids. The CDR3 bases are TGCGCCAGCAGCCTGGGACAGGGGGACGATGGCTACACCTTC. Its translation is CASSLGQGDDGYTF.

CDR3 nucleotides: TGTGCCAGCAGTTTATGGCTCGGGGGGGAAACCGGGGAGCTGTTTTTT. Translated: CASSLWLGGETGELFF. The V and J genes are TRBV27 and TRBJ2-2; 8 bases are a match to TRBD2. This CDR3 spans 16 amino acids. Germline values: CDR1 MNHEY, CDR2 SMNVEV (reference sequence). The V segment lost 1 base and the J segment 5 bases; nucleotides outside the gene matches: 6.

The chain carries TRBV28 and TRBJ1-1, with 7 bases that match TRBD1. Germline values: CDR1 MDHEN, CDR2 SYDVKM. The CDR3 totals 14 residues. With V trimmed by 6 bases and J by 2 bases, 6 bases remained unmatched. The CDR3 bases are TGTGCCAGCAGCGAGGGACAGTTAAACACTGAAGCTTTCTTT. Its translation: CASSEGQLNTEAFF.

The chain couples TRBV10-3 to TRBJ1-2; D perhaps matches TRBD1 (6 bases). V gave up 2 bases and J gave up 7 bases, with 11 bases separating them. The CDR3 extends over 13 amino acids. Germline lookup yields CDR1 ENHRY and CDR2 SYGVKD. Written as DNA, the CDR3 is TGTGCCATCAGTGAGGGGGGGGGCGGTGGCTACACCTTC. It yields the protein CAISEGGGGGYTF.

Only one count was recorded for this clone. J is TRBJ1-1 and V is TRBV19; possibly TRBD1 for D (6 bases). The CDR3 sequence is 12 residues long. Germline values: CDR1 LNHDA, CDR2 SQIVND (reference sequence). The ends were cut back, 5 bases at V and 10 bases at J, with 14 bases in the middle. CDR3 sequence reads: CASSLRLGAAFF. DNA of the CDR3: TGTGCCAGTAGTCTCAGGTTGGGGGCAGCTTTCTTT.

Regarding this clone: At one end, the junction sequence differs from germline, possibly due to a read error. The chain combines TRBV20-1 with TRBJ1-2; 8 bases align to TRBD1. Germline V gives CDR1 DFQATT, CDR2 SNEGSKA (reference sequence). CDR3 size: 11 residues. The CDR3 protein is CSARGQVFGLF. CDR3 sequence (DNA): TGCAGTGCTAGGGGACAGGTATTTGGCCTCTTC.

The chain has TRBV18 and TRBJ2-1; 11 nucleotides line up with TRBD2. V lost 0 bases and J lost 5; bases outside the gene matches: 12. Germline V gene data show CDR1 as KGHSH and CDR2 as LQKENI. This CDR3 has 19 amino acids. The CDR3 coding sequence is TGTGCCAGCTCACCACCGCAGCTTAGCGGGGGGGCCGTAAACAATGAGCAGTTCTTC. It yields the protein CASSPPQLSGGAVNNEQFF.

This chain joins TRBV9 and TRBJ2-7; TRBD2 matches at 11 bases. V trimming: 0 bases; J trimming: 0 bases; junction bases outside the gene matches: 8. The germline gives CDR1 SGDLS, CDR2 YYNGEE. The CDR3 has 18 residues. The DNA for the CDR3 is TGTGCCAGCAGCGTAGAGGCTAGCGGGGGGACAGACTCCTACGAGCAGTACTTC. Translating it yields CASSVEASGGTDSYEQYF. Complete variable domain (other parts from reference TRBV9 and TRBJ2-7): DSGVTQTPKHLITATGQRVTLRCSPRSGDLSVYWYQQSLDQGLQFLIQYYNGEERAKGNILERFSAQQFPDLHSELNLSSLELGDSALYFCASSVEASGGTDSYEQYFGPGTRLTVT.

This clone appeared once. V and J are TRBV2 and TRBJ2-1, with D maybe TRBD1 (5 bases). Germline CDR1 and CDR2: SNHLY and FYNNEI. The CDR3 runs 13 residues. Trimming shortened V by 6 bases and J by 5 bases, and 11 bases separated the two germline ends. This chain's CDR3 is CASSRQQDNEQFF. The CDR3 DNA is TGTGCCAGCAGCAGACAGCAGGACAATGAGCAGTTCTTC.

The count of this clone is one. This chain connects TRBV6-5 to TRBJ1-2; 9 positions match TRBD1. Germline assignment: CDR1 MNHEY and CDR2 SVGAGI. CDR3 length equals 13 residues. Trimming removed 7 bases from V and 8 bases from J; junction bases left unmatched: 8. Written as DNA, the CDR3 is TGTGCCAGCAAAGGGACAGGGCTTGACGGCTACACCTTC. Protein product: CASKGTGLDGYTF.

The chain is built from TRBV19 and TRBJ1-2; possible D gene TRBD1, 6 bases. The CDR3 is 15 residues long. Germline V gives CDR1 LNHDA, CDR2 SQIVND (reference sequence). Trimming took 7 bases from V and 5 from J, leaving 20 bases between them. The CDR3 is CASTLGVGQFYGYTF. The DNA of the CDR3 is TGTGCCAGTACTTTAGGGGTCGGACAGTTTTATGGCTACACCTTC.

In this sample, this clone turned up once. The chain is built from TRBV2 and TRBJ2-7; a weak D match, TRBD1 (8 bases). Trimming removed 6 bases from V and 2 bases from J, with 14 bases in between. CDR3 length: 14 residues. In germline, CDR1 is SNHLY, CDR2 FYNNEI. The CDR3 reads CASSATGGAYEQYF. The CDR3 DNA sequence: TGTGCCAGCAGCGCTACAGGGGGGGCCTACGAGCAGTACTTC.

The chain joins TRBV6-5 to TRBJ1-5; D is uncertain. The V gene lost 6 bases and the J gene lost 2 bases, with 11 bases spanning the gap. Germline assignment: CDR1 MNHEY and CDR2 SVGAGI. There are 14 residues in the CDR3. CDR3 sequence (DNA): TGTGCCAGCAGCTCCGGGTCGGGCAATCAGCCCCAGCATTTT. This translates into CASSSGSGNQPQHF.

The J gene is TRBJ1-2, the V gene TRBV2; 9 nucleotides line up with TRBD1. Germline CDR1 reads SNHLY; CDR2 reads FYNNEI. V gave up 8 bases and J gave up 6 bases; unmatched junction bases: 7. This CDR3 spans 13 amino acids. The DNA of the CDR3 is TGTGCCAGCGGGTCACAGGGGGCGGATGGCTACACCTTC. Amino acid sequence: CASGSQGADGYTF.

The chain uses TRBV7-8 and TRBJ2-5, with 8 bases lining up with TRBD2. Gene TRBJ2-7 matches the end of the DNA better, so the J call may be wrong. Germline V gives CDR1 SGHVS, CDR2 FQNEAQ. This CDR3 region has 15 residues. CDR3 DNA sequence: TGTGCCAGCAGCTTAGTACTAGCGGAGATCTACGAGCAGTACTTC. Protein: CASSLVLAEIYEQYF.

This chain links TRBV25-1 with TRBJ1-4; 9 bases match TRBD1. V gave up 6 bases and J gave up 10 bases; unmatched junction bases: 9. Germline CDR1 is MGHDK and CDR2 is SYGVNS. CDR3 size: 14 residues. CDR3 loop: CASRQPGQGRKLFF. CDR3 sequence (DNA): TGTGCCAGCAGGCAACCGGGACAGGGAAGAAAACTGTTTTTT.

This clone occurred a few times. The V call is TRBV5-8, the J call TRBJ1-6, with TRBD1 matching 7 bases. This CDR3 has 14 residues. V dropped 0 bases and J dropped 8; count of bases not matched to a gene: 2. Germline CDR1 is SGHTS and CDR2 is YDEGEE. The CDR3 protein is CASSLEQGYSPLHF. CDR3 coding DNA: TGTGCCAGCAGCTTGGAACAGGGGTATTCACCCCTCCACTTT.